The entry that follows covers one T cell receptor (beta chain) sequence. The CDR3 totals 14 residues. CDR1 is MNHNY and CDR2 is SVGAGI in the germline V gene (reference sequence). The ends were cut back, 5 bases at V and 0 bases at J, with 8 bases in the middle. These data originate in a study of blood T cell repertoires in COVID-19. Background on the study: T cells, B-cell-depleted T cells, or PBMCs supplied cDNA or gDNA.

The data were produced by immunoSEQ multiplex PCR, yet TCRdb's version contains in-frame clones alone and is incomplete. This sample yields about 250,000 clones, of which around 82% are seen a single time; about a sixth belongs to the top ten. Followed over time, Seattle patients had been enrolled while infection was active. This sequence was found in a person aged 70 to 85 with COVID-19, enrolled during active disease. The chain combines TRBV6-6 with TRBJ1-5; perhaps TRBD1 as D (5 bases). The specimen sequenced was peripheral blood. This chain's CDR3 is CASSDRDSNQPQHF. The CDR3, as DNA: TGTGCCAGCAGTGACAGAGATAGCAATCAGCCCCAGCATTTT.